This TCR beta chain emerged from a study of blood T cells in healthy people across ages. The study's findings and limits: Without sorted subsets, naive and antigen-experienced compartments could not be conclusively compared.

The CDR3 has 14 residues. Germline V lookup: CDR1 SGHTA, CDR2 FQGNSA. Russia was home to the donors, healthy Caucasian individuals aged roughly 6 to 90. A minimum of 6 micrograms of total RNA was extracted per sample. Primed by a sample-barcoded 5' primer and a J-beta primer mix, a second PCR proceeded for about 7 to 12 cycles. Each of the samples gave a minimum of 2.5 million paired-end reads that contained CDR3. TCRdb redid the calling of the 5' RACE reads with MiXCR, one entry per CDR3 protein. This sample has 1.5 million or so distinct CDR3 sequences; approximately 38% occur once, and the top ten carry 7.9%. About this clonotype itself: As yet, its antigen is unknown.

This sequence was found in a woman between 18 and 29 years old in good health. The genes are TRBV7-2 and TRBJ2-7; weak D call: TRBD1 (6 bases). The tail of the sequence fits TRBJ2-4 better, so the J call may be wrong. The source material was blood. Here the CDR3 DNA reads TGTGCCAGCAGCCGCGACAGGATTGAAAACATTCAGTACTTC. This codes for CASSRDRIENIQYF.